This is a list of T cell receptor beta chains from one sample in a study of blood T cells in healthy people across ages. TCRdb recomputed calls from the 5' RACE reads with MiXCR, one row per CDR3 protein. The sample consists of 1,100,000 or so distinct CDR3 sequences, under 55% of them appearing once. Material for sequencing was blood. The source is a woman aged 60-70 years in good health. The CDR3 runs from the conserved cysteine through the conserved F or W. The D gene is left open where the match is weak. Expanded clones are given a class, and other clones once, few, many or no size at all.

J: TRBJ1-1
size: NA
V: TRBV19
D: NA
DNA: TGTGCCAGTAGTATATCCCCAGGTGAGGCAGCTTTCTTT
CDR3: CASSISPGEAAFF

J: TRBJ2-7
size: NA
V: TRBV7-8
D: NA
DNA: TGTGCCAGCGCACAAGGGGGTTACTACGAGCAGTACTTC
CDR3: CASAQGGYYEQYF

J: TRBJ2-7
size: few
V: TRBV11-2
D: TRBD2
DNA: TGTGCCAGCAGCGTAATAGGGCTAGCGGGAGGAACCTACGAGCAGTACTTC
CDR3: CASSVIGLAGGTYEQYF

J: TRBJ2-7
size: few
V: TRBV27
D: TRBD1
DNA: TGTGCCAGCAGTTTAGGACAGGGATTTACCTACGAGCAGTACTTC
CDR3: CASSLGQGFTYEQYF

J: TRBJ2-4
size: NA
V: TRBV27
D: TRBD1
DNA: TGTGCCAGCAGTCCGACAGGGGGTGCGTTGAACATTCAGTACTTC
CDR3: CASSPTGGALNIQYF

J: TRBJ2-7
size: NA
V: TRBV29-1
D: TRBD1
DNA: TGCAGCTTCCGGGACAGGGCCTCCTACGAGCAGTACTTC
CDR3: CSFRDRASYEQYF

J: TRBJ2-2
size: NA
V: TRBV10-3
D: TRBD2
DNA: TGTGCCATCAGGAACACACTAGCGGGAGTTAGGACCGGGGAGCTGTTTTTT
CDR3: CAIRNTLAGVRTGELFF

J: TRBJ1-2
size: NA
V: TRBV5-1
D: NA
DNA: TGCGCCAGCAGCTTGGAAGCCCGCTATGGCTACACCTTC
CDR3: CASSLEARYGYTF

J: TRBJ2-5
size: NA
V: TRBV11-1
D: TRBD2
DNA: TGTGCCAGCGGCTGGGCGGGAGGCGCAGCCTACAATGAGCAGTACTTC
CDR3: CASGWAGGAAYNEQYF

J: TRBJ2-1
size: few
V: TRBV20-1
D: TRBD1
DNA: TGCAGTGCTTACTCGTGGACAGGGAATGAGCAGTTCTTC
CDR3: CSAYSWTGNEQFF

J: TRBJ2-1
size: NA
V: TRBV7-2
D: NA
DNA: TGTGCCGGCAGCTTAAAGGCAGGGATCAATGAGCAGTTCTTC
CDR3: CAGSLKAGINEQFF

J: TRBJ2-5
size: few
V: TRBV20-1
D: TRBD1
DNA: TGCAGTGCCAAGGGACAGTACCAAGAGACCCAGTACTTC
CDR3: CSAKGQYQETQYF

J: TRBJ2-3
size: NA
V: TRBV5-1
D: TRBD2
DNA: TGCGCCAGCAGCTTGGCCGGGACTAGCGGCTCAGATACGCAGTATTTT
CDR3: CASSLAGTSGSDTQYF

J: TRBJ2-1
size: NA
V: TRBV7-2
D: NA
DNA: TGTGCCAGCAGCTTAGATTGGCCCCGACTAGGAGGAAATGAGCAGTTCTTC
CDR3: CASSLDWPRLGGNEQFF

J: TRBJ2-7
size: NA
V: TRBV6-2/TRBV6-3
D: TRBD2
DNA: TGTGCCAGCACCCCGGGGGGGGCAATCAATGAGCAGTACTTC
CDR3: CASTPGGAINEQYF

J: TRBJ2-1
size: NA
V: TRBV27
D: TRBD2
DNA: TGTGCCAGCACCAGTAGCGGGAGGGTCTCCTACAATGAGCAGTTCTTC
CDR3: CASTSSGRVSYNEQFF

J: TRBJ2-3
size: NA
V: TRBV20-1
D: NA
DNA: TGCAGTGCTAGAGTACAGCAAGATACGCAGTATTTT
CDR3: CSARVQQDTQYF

J: TRBJ1-6
size: once
V: TRBV12-3/TRBV12-4
D: NA
DNA: TGTGCCAGCAATAAGGGACCTAGGGATTCACCCCTCCACTTT
CDR3: CASNKGPRDSPLHF

J: TRBJ2-7
size: NA
V: TRBV20-1
D: TRBD2
DNA: TGCAGTGCTAGTAATTGGCGGGAGGGCCTCGAGCAGTACTTC
CDR3: CSASNWREGLEQYF

J: TRBJ2-6
size: NA
V: TRBV9
D: NA
DNA: TGTGCCAGCAGCGCGACGTCAGTCCTGACTTTC
CDR3: CASSATSVLTF

J: TRBJ2-3
size: many
V: TRBV7-3
D: TRBD1
DNA: TGTGCCAGCAGCTCTGACAGGGGGCCCACAGATACGCAGTATTTT
CDR3: CASSSDRGPTDTQYF

J: TRBJ2-1
size: NA
V: TRBV7-8
D: NA
DNA: TGTGCCAGCAGCTCCCAATCTACCCTGGACACTGGAAACTACAATGAGCAGTTCTTC
CDR3: CASSSQSTLDTGNYNEQFF

J: TRBJ2-5
size: NA
V: TRBV20-1
D: NA
DNA: TGCAGTGCTAGGGGCTACCAAGAGACCCAGTACTTC
CDR3: CSARGYQETQYF

J: TRBJ2-5
size: few
V: TRBV28
D: TRBD1
DNA: TGTGCCAGCAAATCCGTCAGGGGGCTCAAGACCCAGTACTTC
CDR3: CASKSVRGLKTQYF

J: TRBJ2-1
size: few
V: TRBV6-1
D: TRBD2
DNA: TGTGCCAGCCTCCTGGGGTCCGGGACTAACAATGAGCAGTTCTTC
CDR3: CASLLGSGTNNEQFF

J: TRBJ2-7
size: NA
V: TRBV28
D: TRBD1
DNA: TGTGCCAGCAGACCACCCGGAGGACAGGGGACCTACGAGCAGTACTTC
CDR3: CASRPPGGQGTYEQYF

J: TRBJ1-5
size: once
V: TRBV27
D: NA
DNA: TGTGCCAGCAGTTCGCGGGCAGGCCTACGCAATCAGCCCCAGCATTTT
CDR3: CASSSRAGLRNQPQHF

J: TRBJ2-5
size: NA
V: TRBV5-1
D: NA
DNA: TGCGCCAGCAGCTTGGACCCAACACAAGAGACCCAGTACTTC
CDR3: CASSLDPTQETQYF

J: TRBJ2-7
size: NA
V: TRBV20-1
D: NA
DNA: TGCAGTGCTAGCCATGGTAGCGGAACCTACGAGCAGTACTTC
CDR3: CSASHGSGTYEQYF

J: TRBJ2-3
size: once
V: TRBV7-2
D: NA
DNA: TGTGCCAGCAGCTTCGATACCGCCTCAGGAATGGATACGCAGTATTTT
CDR3: CASSFDTASGMDTQYF

J: TRBJ2-5
size: NA
V: TRBV9
D: NA
DNA: TGTGCCAGCAGCGTAGATCAGGGTAGGGAGACCCAGTACTTC
CDR3: CASSVDQGRETQYF

J: TRBJ1-1
size: NA
V: TRBV7-8
D: NA
DNA: TGTGCCAGCAGCTTGGGACTTAACGCTGAAGCTTTCTTT
CDR3: CASSLGLNAEAFF

J: TRBJ2-7
size: many
V: TRBV29-1
D: TRBD2
DNA: TGCAGCGTTCGGGGCGCGGGAGGAGTCTACGAGCAGTACTTC
CDR3: CSVRGAGGVYEQYF

J: TRBJ1-1
size: few
V: TRBV10-3
D: NA
DNA: TGTGCCATCAGTGACGGGGGCCCATTTCAAACTTTCTTT
CDR3: CAISDGGPFQTFF

J: TRBJ1-2
size: NA
V: TRBV29-1
D: NA
DNA: TGCAGCGTTGAAGGGGGAGATGGCTACACCTTC
CDR3: CSVEGGDGYTF

J: TRBJ2-6
size: NA
V: TRBV2
D: NA
DNA: TGTGCCAGCAGTGACCCCAACTCTGGGGCCAACGTCCTGACTTTC
CDR3: CASSDPNSGANVLTF

J: TRBJ2-1
size: NA
V: TRBV6-1
D: TRBD2
DNA: TGTGCCAGCAGTGAACAAGGACTAGCGACAAATGAGCAGTTCTTC
CDR3: CASSEQGLATNEQFF

J: TRBJ2-1
size: NA
V: TRBV18
D: TRBD2
DNA: TGTGCCAGCTCAGAGGGGAGACTAGCGGGAGATGAGCAGTTCTTC
CDR3: CASSEGRLAGDEQFF

J: TRBJ2-1
size: NA
V: TRBV25-1
D: NA
DNA: TGTGCCAGCAGTGAAATCAGTGAGCAGTTCTTC
CDR3: CASSEISEQFF

J: TRBJ1-2
size: once
V: TRBV2
D: NA
DNA: TGTACCAGCAGGGGCGGACAGAAAACTAACTATGGCTACACCTTC
CDR3: CTSRGGQKTNYGYTF

J: TRBJ2-7
size: NA
V: TRBV13
D: TRBD2
DNA: TGTGCCAGCAGCTCGACTAGCGCTCCACTAAATGAGCAGTACTTC
CDR3: CASSSTSAPLNEQYF

J: TRBJ2-1
size: once
V: TRBV9
D: NA
DNA: TGTGCCAGCAGCGTAGGAACGAGCGGCGTGGGCCCCTACAATGAGCAGTTCTTC
CDR3: CASSVGTSGVGPYNEQFF

J: TRBJ2-7
size: many
V: TRBV7-9
D: TRBD2
DNA: TGTGCCAGCAGCTTGCTGGCTAGCGGATACGAGCAGTACTTC
CDR3: CASSLLASGYEQYF

J: TRBJ2-5
size: NA
V: TRBV10-1
D: TRBD1
DNA: TGCGCCAGCAGTGATTCTGACAGGGCCGAAGAGACCCAGTACTTC
CDR3: CASSDSDRAEETQYF

J: TRBJ2-7
size: NA
V: TRBV7-3
D: TRBD1
DNA: TGTGCCAGCAGCCCCGGGGACAGGGATAGTGGGGAGCAGTACTTC
CDR3: CASSPGDRDSGEQYF

J: TRBJ2-3
size: NA
V: TRBV20-1
D: NA
DNA: TGCAGTGCTTACCTGAGTTCGACAGATACGCAGTATTTT
CDR3: CSAYLSSTDTQYF

J: TRBJ2-5
size: few
V: TRBV27
D: TRBD2
DNA: TGTGCCAGCAGTTTCGTAGCGGGGAGATCCGAGACCCAGTACTTC
CDR3: CASSFVAGRSETQYF

J: TRBJ1-4
size: few
V: TRBV7-6
D: NA
DNA: TGTGCCAGCAGAAGAGATGGGGGGAGAGGGGACGAAAAACTGTTTTTT
CDR3: CASRRDGGRGDEKLFF

J: TRBJ2-7
size: NA
V: TRBV18
D: TRBD2
DNA: TGTGCCAGCCGACCCGCCTCCGCGGGAGGGTCAGGCAATGAGCAGTACTTC
CDR3: CASRPASAGGSGNEQYF

J: TRBJ2-5
size: few
V: TRBV15
D: NA
DNA: TGTGCCACCAGCATCGGGGAAGAGACCCAGTACTTC
CDR3: CATSIGEETQYF

J: TRBJ1-6
size: NA
V: TRBV5-1
D: NA
DNA: TGCGCCAGCAGCTTGGAAACAGATAATTCACCCCTCCACTTT
CDR3: CASSLETDNSPLHF

J: TRBJ2-5
size: few
V: TRBV15
D: NA
DNA: TGTGCCACCAGCAGAGATTATCGAGGAGGGGAGACCCAGTACTTC
CDR3: CATSRDYRGGETQYF

J: TRBJ2-3
size: NA
V: TRBV6-1
D: TRBD2
DNA: TGTGCCAGCAGCTCCGAGCTAGCGGGTACGCAGTATTTT
CDR3: CASSSELAGTQYF

J: TRBJ1-2
size: NA
V: TRBV27
D: NA
DNA: TGTGCCAGCAGTTTATCCCCAGGATCGCCGATTTCTAACTATGGCTACACCTTC
CDR3: CASSLSPGSPISNYGYTF

J: TRBJ1-2
size: NA
V: TRBV6-2/TRBV6-3
D: NA
DNA: TGTGCCAGCAGTTACTTTTTTAACTATGGCTACACCTTC
CDR3: CASSYFFNYGYTF

J: TRBJ1-1
size: NA
V: TRBV20-1
D: TRBD1
DNA: TGCAGTGCTAGAGTGGTACAGGGGTGGACTGAAGCTTTCTTT
CDR3: CSARVVQGWTEAFF

J: TRBJ2-3
size: NA
V: TRBV20-1
D: NA
DNA: TGCAGTGCTAGGCCCTGGCCGGGAGTGCCCTCAGATACGCAGTATTTT
CDR3: CSARPWPGVPSDTQYF

J: TRBJ2-6
size: NA
V: TRBV19
D: NA
DNA: TGTGCCAGTAACATACAGGGATCTGGGGCCAACGTCCTGACTTTC
CDR3: CASNIQGSGANVLTF

J: TRBJ2-5
size: NA
V: TRBV18
D: TRBD1
DNA: TGTGCCAGCTCACCAGGGGGACAGGGGGCACGGGAGCAGTACTTC
CDR3: CASSPGGQGAREQYF